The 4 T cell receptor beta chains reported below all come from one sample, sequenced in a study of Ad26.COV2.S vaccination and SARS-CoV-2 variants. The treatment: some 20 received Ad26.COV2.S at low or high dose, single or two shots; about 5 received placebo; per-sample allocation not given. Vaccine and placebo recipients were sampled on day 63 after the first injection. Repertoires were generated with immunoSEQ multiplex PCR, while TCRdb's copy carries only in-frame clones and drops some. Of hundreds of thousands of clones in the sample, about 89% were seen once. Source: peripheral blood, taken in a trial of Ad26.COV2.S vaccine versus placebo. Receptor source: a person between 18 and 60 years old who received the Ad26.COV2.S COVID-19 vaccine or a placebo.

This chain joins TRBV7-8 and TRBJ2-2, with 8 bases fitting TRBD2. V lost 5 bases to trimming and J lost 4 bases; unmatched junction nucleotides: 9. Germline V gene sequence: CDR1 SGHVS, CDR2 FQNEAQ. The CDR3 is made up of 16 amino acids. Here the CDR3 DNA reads TGTGCCAGCAGCCCGACCGGGACTAGGGTCACCGGGGAGCTGTTTTTT. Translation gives CASSPTGTRVTGELFF.

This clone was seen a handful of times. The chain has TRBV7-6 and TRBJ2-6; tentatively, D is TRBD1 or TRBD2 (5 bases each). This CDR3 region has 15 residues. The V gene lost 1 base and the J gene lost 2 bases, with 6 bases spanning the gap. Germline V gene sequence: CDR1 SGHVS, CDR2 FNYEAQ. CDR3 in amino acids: CASSLGGTGANVLTF. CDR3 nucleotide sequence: TGTGCCAGCAGCTTAGGGGGGACTGGGGCCAACGTCCTGACTTTC.

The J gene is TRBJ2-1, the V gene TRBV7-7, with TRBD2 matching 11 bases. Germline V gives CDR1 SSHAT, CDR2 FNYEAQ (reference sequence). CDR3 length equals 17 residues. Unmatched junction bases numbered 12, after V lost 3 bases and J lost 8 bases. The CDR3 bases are TGTGCCAGCAGCTTCCTTAGCGGGAGGGCCGCTTTTGATGAGCAGTTCTTC. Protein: CASSFLSGRAAFDEQFF.

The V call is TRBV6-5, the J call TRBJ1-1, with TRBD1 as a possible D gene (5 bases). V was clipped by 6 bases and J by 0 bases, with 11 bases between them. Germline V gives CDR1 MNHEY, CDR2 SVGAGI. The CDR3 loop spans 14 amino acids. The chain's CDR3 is CASSPGRMNTEAFF. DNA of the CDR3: TGTGCCAGCAGCCCGGGACGGATGAACACTGAAGCTTTCTTT.